This section outlines one T cell receptor beta chain sequence together with its context. This sample was taken from a study of blood T cell repertoires in COVID-19. The protocol was immunoSEQ multiplex PCR, while the TCRdb copy is restricted to in-frame clones and leaves out a portion. The sample shows fewer than 250,000 clones, about 83% of them seen only once. CDR1 SNHLY and CDR2 FYNNEI come from the germline V gene. This CDR3 region has 13 residues. V was pared by 2 bases and J by 5 bases, with 9 bases between. Input material: peripheral blood. This rearrangement joins TRBV2 to TRBJ1-2, with a possible D match to TRBD1 (5 bases). This TCR was recovered from a woman aged 80 or over with COVID-19, enrolled during active disease. CDR3 residues: CASSERGRYGYTF. The CDR3 DNA follows: TGTGCCAGCAGTGAAAGGGGTCGGTATGGCTACACCTTC.